This entry lists 5 T cell receptor beta chains sequenced from one sample in a study of CXCR4 blockade with PD-1 therapy in pancreatic cancer. This table comes from immunoSEQ multiplex PCR, and its TCRdb copy is limited to in-frame clones, with some not included. Altogether fewer than 550 clones are present, roughly 42% being singletons, with the ten largest covering about 23%. The sample comprised tumor tissue. These receptor sequences come from a human donor with pancreatic ductal adenocarcinoma.

V is TRBV18 and J is TRBJ1-1, with D uncertain. The CDR3 runs 15 residues. V was clipped by 3 bases and J by 7 bases, with 18 bases between them. The germline V gene encodes CDR1 KGHSH and CDR2 LQKENI. DNA of the CDR3: TGTGCCAGCTCACCTAGGGCGTCTTTAGCCGGTGAAGCTTTCTTT. It yields the protein CASSPRASLAGEAFF.

This clone was picked up a small number of times. The genes are TRBV6-8 and TRBJ2-3; D is unclear. The CDR3 is 13 residues long. V shed 5 bases and J shed 1 base, with 7 bases lying between them. Germline V gives CDR1 MNHGY, CDR2 SAAAGT. CDR3 DNA sequence: TGTGCCAGCAGTGGACCCGGCACAGATACGCAGTATTTT. It translates to CASSGPGTDTQYF.

The chain couples TRBV10-2 to TRBJ2-7, with D tentatively TRBD2 (5 bases). The CDR3 runs 12 residues. With 6 bases removed from V and 2 bases from J, the gap between germline ends came to 8 bases. Germline CDR1 is WSHSY and CDR2 is SAAADI. CDR3 DNA: TGCGCCAGCAGCATGGGAGCCTACGAGCAGTACTTC. It yields the protein CASSMGAYEQYF.

The chain recombines TRBV18 with TRBJ2-7, with a tentative D call TRBD1 (5 bases). Germline V gene lookup returns CDR1 KGHSH and CDR2 LQKENI. The CDR3 consists of 16 residues. V lost 3 bases to trimming and J lost 1 base, with 16 bases between them. CDR3 region: CASSPPKNAGSYEQYF. Here the CDR3 DNA reads TGTGCCAGCTCACCCCCAAAAAATGCAGGGTCCTACGAGCAGTACTTC.

This clone is labeled as medium-sized. The genes are TRBV11-3 and TRBJ2-5; D call uncertain. The CDR3 length is 16 residues. V shed 4 bases and J shed 0 bases, with 15 bases lying between them. Germline V CDR1 and CDR2: SGHNT, YENEEA. The CDR3: CASSSRTVGYQETQYF. The DNA for the CDR3 is TGTGCCAGCAGCTCACGGACGGTGGGATACCAAGAGACCCAGTACTTC.